Detailed here is one TCR beta chain. What it binds is unknown. General study points: Greatest tumor Treg TCR overlap was with tumor naive CD4+ cells.

CDR3 length: 14 amino acids. The germline gives CDR1 MNHEY, CDR2 SVGEGT. V dropped 2 bases and J dropped 3 bases, with 8 bases sitting between them. TCRdb re-called the 5' RACE reads through MiXCR, storing one row per CDR3 protein. The repertoire holds approximately 40,000 distinct CDR3 sequences, with approximately 31% as singletons. The specimen sequenced was tumor-infiltrating memory CD4+ T cells sorted from the breast tumor. Specified subset: memory CD4+ T cells, CD4+CD45RO+CD25-. The sequence was collected from a female donor with breast cancer. The chain carries TRBV6-2 or TRBV6-3 and TRBJ1-5; D gene unclear. The CDR3 DNA reads TGTGCCAGCAGTTACCCCCAGAACAATCAGCCCCAGCATTTT. Protein product: CASSYPQNNQPQHF.